The 26 T cell receptor beta chains given below trace back to one sample, sequenced in a study of glioma-infiltrating T cells after dendritic cell vaccination (dated by TCRdb to 2016 to 2018). Library creation used the immunoSEQ multiplex PCR assay. What TCRdb holds here is the immuneACCESS table cut down to in-frame rearrangements. Part of the clones is not present; checked against another copy, under half of the missing clones reflect an unresolved V gene, and the others are unexplained. This sample gives 50,000 to 70,000 clones in total; about 86% of them show up just once. The top ten hold roughly 14% of the sample. This specimen's time point label, interpreted: after dendritic cell vaccination, including at tumor progression/relapse. Sequences were derived from blood, sampled after dendritic cell vaccination. The receptors originated from a human donor with glioblastoma.

The chain carries TRBV5-1 and TRBJ2-3, with 12 bases identical to TRBD2. The trim removed 6 bases at V and 3 bases at J, leaving 2 bases unmatched. The CDR3 is 14 residues long. Germline V gene lookup returns CDR1 SGHRS and CDR2 YFSETQ. The CDR3 loop reads CASNLAGGTDTQYF. The CDR3 DNA follows: TGCGCCAGCAATCTAGCGGGGGGGACAGATACGCAGTATTTT.

The rearrangement joins TRBV6-6 to TRBJ1-1; D uncertain. V was trimmed by 0 bases and J by 3 bases, leaving 8 bases between them. This CDR3 is 14 amino acids long. The germline CDR1 and CDR2 sequences are MNHNY and SVGAGI (reference sequence). Here the CDR3 reads CASSYSQADTEAFF. CDR3 DNA: TGTGCCAGCAGTTACTCGCAGGCAGACACTGAAGCTTTCTTT.

Only a few counts were recorded for this clone. V and J are TRBV4-3 and TRBJ1-3; D is ambiguous. Trimming took off 0 bases at V and 2 bases at J, with 8 bases between the two ends. This CDR3 contains 15 residues. Per germline, CDR1 LGHNA and CDR2 YSLEER. CDR3 bases: TGCGCCAGCAGCCAAGATGTTACTGCTGGAAACACCATATATTTT. It encodes CASSQDVTAGNTIYF.

This rearrangement joins TRBV9 to TRBJ1-1; TRBD1 matches 9 bases. Trimming took 0 bases from V and 3 from J; bases not matched to a gene: 6. Germline assignment: CDR1 SGDLS and CDR2 YYNGEE. CDR3 length: 16 residues. This CDR3 is CASSVGPGQGHTEAFF. CDR3 in DNA: TGTGCCAGCAGCGTAGGCCCGGGACAGGGTCACACTGAAGCTTTCTTT.

The chain uses TRBV16 and TRBJ2-3; a weak D match, TRBD2 (5 bases). CDR1 is KGHSY, CDR2 FQNENV, per germline. The ends were cut back, 1 base at V and 0 bases at J, with 8 bases in the middle. CDR3 length: 15 residues. CDR3 DNA: TGTGCCAGCAGCCAATTGGGGAGCAGCACAGATACGCAGTATTTT. This sequence encodes CASSQLGSSTDTQYF.

The chain combines TRBV5-5 with TRBJ1-1, with unresolved D. The CDR3 runs 14 residues. The V gene lost 4 bases and the J gene lost 0 bases, with 10 bases spanning the gap. Germline V gene data show CDR1 as SGHKS and CDR2 as YYEKEE (reference sequence). The CDR3 spells CASSNGVMNTEAFF. CDR3 nucleotide sequence: TGTGCCAGCAGCAACGGTGTCATGAACACTGAAGCTTTCTTT.

This chain uses TRBV7-9 with TRBJ2-7; 12 bases fit TRBD1. The CDR3 covers 16 residues. J was trimmed by 4 bases and V by 1 base; bases with no gene match: 5. Per germline, CDR1 SEHNR and CDR2 FQNEAQ (reference sequence). CDR3 DNA: TGTGCCAGCAGCTTAGGGAGGGACAGGGGGCTATACGAGCAGTACTTC. It translates to CASSLGRDRGLYEQYF.

The chain couples TRBV5-1 to TRBJ1-4, with a possible D match to TRBD1 (5 bases). Germline CDR1 reads SGHRS; CDR2 reads YFSETQ. The CDR3 has 15 amino acids. The ends were cut back, 4 bases at V and 3 bases at J, with 13 bases in the middle. This CDR3 reads CASSVSRGSNEKLFF. For the CDR3, the DNA is TGCGCCAGCAGCGTAAGCCGGGGGTCTAATGAAAAACTGTTTTTT. The variable domain in full, with the rest retrieved from reference TRBV5-1 and TRBJ1-4, is KAGVTQTPRYLIKTRGQQVTLSCSPISGHRSVSWYQQTPGQGLQFLFEYFSETQRNKGNFPGRFSGRQFSNSRSEMNVSTLELGDSALYLCASSVSRGSNEKLFFGSGTQLSVL.

This clone was counted between two and nine times. V and J are TRBV6-1 and TRBJ1-1; no reliable D call. This CDR3 comprises 13 residues. V lost 6 bases to trimming and J lost 0 bases, with 8 bases between them. Germline V lookup: CDR1 MNHNS, CDR2 SASEGT. The CDR3 coding sequence is TGTGCCAGCAGGATCACGGTGAACACTGAAGCTTTCTTT. This codes for CASRITVNTEAFF.

J is TRBJ1-4 and V is TRBV6-1; D not certain. Trimming cost V 2 bases and J 6 bases, with 7 bases left between them. From germline, CDR1 is MNHNS and CDR2 SASEGT. The CDR3 covers 13 residues. The CDR3 loop reads CASSEPVDEKLFF. CDR3 nucleotides: TGTGCCAGCAGTGAACCCGTTGATGAAAAACTGTTTTTT.

At least ten counts were recorded for this clone. The chain combines TRBV5-1 with TRBJ1-4; TRBD1 is a possible D gene (5 bases). V gave up 1 base and J gave up 6 bases, with 13 bases separating them. The CDR3 is 15 residues long. CDR1 is SGHRS, CDR2 YFSETQ, per germline. The CDR3 nucleotides read TGCGCCAGCAGCTTGTCGGCAGAAGGGGATGAAAAACTGTTTTTT. It is translated as CASSLSAEGDEKLFF.

This clone was counted a few times. The sample has other DNA sequences that encode this CDR3 too. The rearrangement uses TRBV20-1 and TRBJ2-6; D unclear. Germline values: CDR1 DFQATT, CDR2 SNEGSKA (reference sequence). The V gene lost 6 bases and the J gene lost 4 bases, with 4 bases spanning the gap. The CDR3 totals 11 residues. Written as DNA, the CDR3 is TGCAGTGCCCAGGGGGCCAACGTCCTGACTTTC. Translation gives CSAQGANVLTF.

This clone appeared a single time. The chain carries TRBV7-9 and TRBJ2-1, with D perhaps TRBD2 (6 bases). Germline V gene sequence: CDR1 SEHNR, CDR2 FQNEAQ (reference sequence). This CDR3 region has 12 residues. Trimming took 2 bases from V and 15 from J, leaving 14 bases between them. The DNA for the CDR3 is TGTGCCAGCAGCTTACTGACGGGGCGGGGGTTCTTC. Translation gives CASSLLTGRGFF. Together with reference TRBV7-9 and TRBJ2-1, the CDR3 gives the full variable domain: DTGVSQNPRHKITKRGQNVTFRCDPISEHNRLYWYRQTLGQGPEFLTYFQNEAQLEKSRLLSDRFSAERPKGSFSTLEIQRTEQGDSAMYLCASSLLTGRGFFGPGTRLTVL.

The chain links TRBV30 to TRBJ2-7; tentatively, D is TRBD2 (7 bases). From germline, CDR1 is GTSNPN and CDR2 SVGIG (reference sequence). Trimming took off 0 bases at V and 5 bases at J, with 14 bases between the two ends. This CDR3 region has 14 residues. Here the CDR3 reads CAWSVGAGENEQYF. The CDR3 nucleotides are TGTGCCTGGAGTGTGGGGGCGGGGGAAAACGAGCAGTACTTC.

CDR3 DNA sequence: TGTGCCAGCAAGAGCCGGGACAGAGAAGCTTTCTTT. Translation gives CASKSRDREAFF. The genes are TRBV27 and TRBJ1-1, with 7 positions matching TRBD1. The ends lost 7 bases at V and 8 bases at J; junction bases unmatched: 7. The germline V gene encodes CDR1 MNHEY and CDR2 SMNVEV (reference sequence). There are 12 residues in the CDR3.

The chain joins TRBV10-2 to TRBJ2-7; TRBD1 matches 9 bases. The CDR3 is 16 residues long. V shed 3 bases, J shed 0 bases, and the junction held 6 bases outside the gene matches. Germline V gene sequence: CDR1 WSHSY, CDR2 SAAADI. The CDR3 nucleotides are TGCGCCAGCAGTGATCCCGGGACAGGGTCCTCCTACGAGCAGTACTTC. Its protein is CASSDPGTGSSYEQYF.

V usage is TRBV11-3 and J usage is TRBJ2-5; D unclear. The V and J ends lost 0 bases and 4 bases respectively, with 6 bases between them. CDR3 size: 13 residues. Germline assignment: CDR1 SGHNT and CDR2 YENEEA. The CDR3 nucleotides read TGTGCCAGCAGCTTAGAACTCTCAGAGACCCAGTACTTC. The encoded protein is CASSLELSETQYF. Full variable domain (outside the CDR3, taken from reference TRBV11-3 and TRBJ2-5): EAGVVQSPRYKIIEKKQPVAFWCNPISGHNTLYWYLQNLGQGPELLIRYENEEAVDDSQLPKDRFSAERLKGVDSTLKIQPAELGDSAVYLCASSLELSETQYFGPGTRLLVL.

V usage is TRBV4-1 and J usage is TRBJ2-7; 12 bases agree with TRBD2. V shed 1 base, J shed 3 bases, and the junction held 10 bases outside the gene matches. This CDR3 contains 18 residues. Germline V gene lookup returns CDR1 MGHRA and CDR2 YSYEKL. CDR3 DNA sequence: TGCGCCAGCAGCCAAGGAGAGACTAGCGGGGGCCTTTTCTACGAGCAGTACTTC. This encodes CASSQGETSGGLFYEQYF.

The V and J genes are TRBV6-5 and TRBJ1-2; tentative D call: TRBD1 (6 bases). The CDR3 totals 14 residues. V gave up 5 bases and J gave up 0 bases, with 10 bases separating them. The germline V gene has CDR1 MNHEY and CDR2 SVGAGI. DNA for the CDR3: TGTGCCAGCAGTAAGGACAGCACTAACTATGGCTACACCTTC. It encodes CASSKDSTNYGYTF.

This chain links TRBV4-2 with TRBJ2-1, with D maybe TRBD1 (6 bases). The CDR3 loop spans 14 amino acids. V was pared by 1 base and J by 7 bases, with 11 bases between. Germline CDR1 LGHNA, CDR2 YNFKEQ. The CDR3 protein is CASSQVRQVNEQFF. The CDR3 DNA reads TGTGCCAGCAGCCAAGTTCGACAGGTGAATGAGCAGTTCTTC.

This clone was seen more than once but under ten times. The chain recombines TRBV18 with TRBJ2-7, with TRBD1 matching over 8 bases. V gave up 6 bases and J gave up 4 bases; unmatched junction bases: 11. Germline V gene sequence: CDR1 KGHSH, CDR2 LQKENI. This CDR3 comprises 15 residues. The CDR3 DNA follows: TGTGCCAGCTCCATATTGGCAGGGGGCGAATACGAGCAGTACTTC. It is translated as CASSILAGGEYEQYF.

Within the sample, this clone is hyperexpanded. CDR3 sequence reads: CASSLRQGAVVGKLFF. CDR3 bases: TGTGCCAGCAGTCTCCGTCAGGGGGCGGTTGTGGGAAAACTGTTTTTT. The V gene is TRBV27, the J gene TRBJ1-4; the match to TRBD1 covers 8 bases. The trim removed 5 bases at V and 10 bases at J, leaving 15 bases unmatched. CDR3 length: 16 amino acids. Germline loops: CDR1 MNHEY, CDR2 SMNVEV (reference sequence).

V usage is TRBV7-9 and J usage is TRBJ2-3; D might be TRBD2 (5 bases). Trimming took off 5 bases at V and 2 bases at J, with 20 bases between the two ends. This CDR3 is built from 17 residues. In germline, CDR1 is SEHNR, CDR2 FQNEAQ (reference sequence). CDR3 in amino acids: CASSPVLERKFTDTQYF. CDR3 nucleotides: TGTGCCAGCAGCCCCGTTTTGGAGCGGAAGTTCACAGATACGCAGTATTTT.

The chain joins TRBV7-2 to TRBJ1-1; TRBD1 might be the D (5 bases). Trimming took 1 base from V and 1 from J, leaving 10 bases between them. The CDR3 extends over 15 amino acids. Germline V CDR1 and CDR2: SGHTA, FQGNSA. The CDR3 sequence: CASSLGDTGNTEAFF. DNA for the CDR3: TGTGCCAGCAGCTTAGGGGATACAGGGAACACTGAAGCTTTCTTT.

The V gene is TRBV4-2, the J gene TRBJ2-3; D not resolved. Germline CDR1 LGHNA, CDR2 YNFKEQ. The CDR3 runs 16 residues. V lost 4 bases and J lost 2, with 16 bases in between. CDR3 sequence reads: CASSREPELNTDTQYF. CDR3 nucleotide sequence: TGTGCCAGCAGCCGAGAGCCCGAGCTGAACACAGATACGCAGTATTTT.

This chain joins TRBV5-1 and TRBJ2-7, with TRBD1 as a possible D gene (6 bases). CDR1 SGHRS and CDR2 YFSETQ come from the germline V gene. V lost 0 bases and J lost 2, with 12 bases in between. There are 15 residues in the CDR3. The CDR3 protein is CASSLGRGITYEQYF. For the CDR3, the DNA is TGCGCCAGCAGCTTGGGTAGGGGGATCACCTACGAGCAGTACTTC.